The 19 T cell receptor beta chains reported below all come from one sample, sequenced in a study of CD8+ T cells in alopecia areata. Treatment of the sample: oral pan-JAK inhibitor, 5-10 mg twice daily. RNA was extracted and reverse transcribed into cDNA as the sequencing template. Sequenced by immunoSEQ multiplex PCR; TCRdb stores in-frame clones only, minus some. The sample holds roughly 180,000 clones, more than 55% seen once. Sample: CD4+ T cells sorted from blood, taken at week 4, from a patient treated with tofacitinib. These receptors were collected from a human donor with alopecia areata.

The chain has TRBV15 and TRBJ2-7, with a tentative D call TRBD1 (6 bases). The germline CDR1 and CDR2 sequences are LNHNV and YYDKDF (reference sequence). V was trimmed by 0 bases and J by 1 base, leaving 10 bases between them. This CDR3 comprises 15 residues. The CDR3 spells CATSREWGQSYEQYF. The CDR3 DNA follows: TGTGCCACCAGCAGAGAGTGGGGACAATCCTACGAGCAGTACTTC.

The gene calls are TRBV7-9 and TRBJ2-1; D gene uncertain. The CDR3 runs to 13 residues. The germline V gene encodes CDR1 SEHNR and CDR2 FQNEAQ (reference sequence). Trimming stripped 5 bases from V and 0 bases from J, with 5 bases between. The CDR3 DNA reads TGTGCCAGCAGCCCCTTCTCCTACAATGAGCAGTTCTTC. Residues: CASSPFSYNEQFF.

The rearrangement uses TRBV7-2 and TRBJ1-5; D gene ambiguous. The V and J ends lost 1 base and 7 bases respectively, with 8 bases between them. The CDR3 is made up of 13 amino acids. Germline lookup yields CDR1 SGHTA and CDR2 FQGNSA. CDR3 DNA sequence: TGTGCCAGCAGCTTAGGCGTGGGGCAGCCCCAGCATTTT. Protein: CASSLGVGQPQHF.

The rearrangement uses TRBV4-2 and TRBJ2-7; maybe TRBD1 (5 bases). CDR1 and CDR2 from the germline V gene are LGHNA and YNFKEQ. V lost 1 base and J 6 bases, leaving 13 bases between the germline ends. The CDR3 has 14 residues. The DNA for the CDR3 is TGTGCCAGCAGCCAAGCGATGGGGCGGTTCGAGCAGTACTTC. It is translated as CASSQAMGRFEQYF.

The V call is TRBV15, the J call TRBJ2-3, with D maybe TRBD2 (5 bases). The V and J ends lost 1 base and 0 bases respectively, with 8 bases between them. The CDR3 runs 15 residues. Germline V gene lookup returns CDR1 LNHNV and CDR2 YYDKDF (reference sequence). Written as DNA, the CDR3 is TGTGCCACCAGCAGAGTGAAGCGGAGCACAGATACGCAGTATTTT. Translation gives CATSRVKRSTDTQYF.

The chain carries TRBV15 and TRBJ1-5, with D unresolved. This CDR3 spans 12 amino acids. Germline CDR1 LNHNV, CDR2 YYDKDF (reference sequence). V lost 3 bases, J lost 11 bases, and 11 bases lay in between. The CDR3 DNA sequence: TGTGCCACCAGCAGCCCGCCCGGGTCCCAGCATTTT. This encodes CATSSPPGSQHF. Drawing the rest from reference TRBV15 and TRBJ1-5, the complete variable domain is DAMVIQNPRYQVTQFGKPVTLSCSQTLNHNVMYWYQQKSSQAPKLLFHYYDKDFNNEADTPDNFQSRRPNTSFCFLDIRSPGLGDTAMYLCATSSPPGSQHFGDGTRLSIL.

CDR3 DNA sequence: TGCGCCAGCAGTACCCGACAGCCTGACCAGCCCCAGCATTTT. Protein: CASSTRQPDQPQHF. The chain is built from TRBV23-1 and TRBJ1-5; maybe TRBD1 (5 bases). TRBV23-1 is an ORF for which the function is uncertain. This CDR3 contains 14 residues. Trimming shortened V by 5 bases and J by 7 bases, and 15 bases separated the two germline ends.

V and J are TRBV28 and TRBJ1-1; D remains unclear. This CDR3 comprises 13 residues. Trimming shortened V by 1 base and J by 8 bases, and 11 bases separated the two germline ends. Per the germline V gene, CDR1 is MDHEN and CDR2 is SYDVKM. CDR3 DNA sequence: TGTGCCAGCAGTTTATCGGTTGAGAGAGAAGCTTTCTTT. As protein: CASSLSVEREAFF.

This clone was detected a few times. This chain joins TRBV4-3 and TRBJ1-2; D is possibly TRBD1 (5 bases). V shed 0 bases and J shed 3 bases, with 14 bases lying between them. Germline V lookup: CDR1 LGHNA, CDR2 YSLEER. The CDR3 spans 16 residues. The CDR3 bases are TGCGCCAGCAGCCAAGATGGTCAGGGATTGTACTATGGCTACACCTTC. It is translated as CASSQDGQGLYYGYTF.

This clone was counted only a few times. This sequence joins TRBV6-6 and TRBJ2-2, with TRBD2 identical over 8 bases. V was pared by 7 bases and J by 0 bases, with 7 bases of the junction left unmatched. This CDR3 region has 16 residues. CDR1 and CDR2 (germline): MNHNY, SVGAGI (reference sequence). CDR3 protein: CASTKLAATNTGELFF. In nucleotides, the CDR3 is TGTGCCAGCACCAAACTAGCGGCAACGAACACCGGGGAGCTGTTTTTT.

A single count supports this clone. The chain recombines TRBV30 with TRBJ1-1, with D unresolved. V was cut by 0 bases and J by 1 base, with 12 bases left in between. CDR3 length: 15 amino acids. Germline lookup yields CDR1 GTSNPN and CDR2 SVGIG (reference sequence). In nucleotides, the CDR3 is TGTGCCTGGAGTGTTAAATTTCAGAGGAACACTGAAGCTTTCTTT. It is translated as CAWSVKFQRNTEAFF. Drawing the rest from reference TRBV30 and TRBJ1-1, the complete variable domain is SQTIHQWPATLVQPVGSPLSLECTVEGTSNPNLYWYRQAAGRGLQLLFYSVGIGQISSEVPQNLSASRPQDRQFILSSKKLLLSDSGFYLCAWSVKFQRNTEAFFGQGTRLTVV.

This CDR3 is CASSSGYGYTF. Here the CDR3 DNA reads TGTGCCAGCAGTTCAGGTTATGGCTACACCTTC. The rearrangement joins TRBV6-5 to TRBJ1-2, with D hard to call. V was cut by 4 bases and J by 5 bases, with 5 bases left in between. The CDR3 is 11 amino acids. The germline gives CDR1 MNHEY, CDR2 SVGAGI.

The chain links TRBV29-1 to TRBJ1-2; D not resolved. Germline V gene sequence: CDR1 SQVTM, CDR2 ANQGSEA. V lost 8 bases and J 1 base, leaving 2 bases between the germline ends. The CDR3 totals 9 residues. DNA of the CDR3: TGCAGCCATAACTATGGCTACACCTTC. Its translation is CSHNYGYTF.

The sample holds a few counts of this clone. The rearrangement uses TRBV7-9 and TRBJ1-1; tentative D call: TRBD1 (5 bases). There are 13 residues in the CDR3. CDR1 and CDR2 from the germline V gene are SEHNR and FQNEAQ (reference sequence). Trimming stripped 6 bases from V and 6 bases from J, with 14 bases between. DNA of the CDR3: TGTGCCAGCAGGGATGAGGGGTATTCTGAAGCTTTCTTT. Amino acids: CASRDEGYSEAFF.

On this clone: The sample holds other DNA sequences that translate to the same CDR3. V is TRBV5-1 and J is TRBJ1-1, with TRBD1 identical over 7 bases. The CDR3 length is 14 residues. Germline trimming cut 3 bases from V and 2 bases from J; bases unmatched to any gene: 4. Germline V gene sequence: CDR1 SGHRS, CDR2 YFSETQ. CDR3 sequence (DNA): TGCGCCAGCAGCTCGGGACAGCAAAACACTGAAGCTTTCTTT. This sequence encodes CASSSGQQNTEAFF. The full variable domain, completed using reference TRBV5-1 and TRBJ1-1, is KAGVTQTPRYLIKTRGQQVTLSCSPISGHRSVSWYQQTPGQGLQFLFEYFSETQRNKGNFPGRFSGRQFSNSRSEMNVSTLELGDSALYLCASSSGQQNTEAFFGQGTRLTVV.

The gene calls are TRBV6-5 and TRBJ2-3; TRBD2 matches 10 bases. CDR3 length: 14 residues. Germline V gene sequence: CDR1 MNHEY, CDR2 SVGAGI. Trimming at V came to 5 bases and at J to 3 bases, leaving 2 bases not matched to a gene. CDR3 in DNA: TGTGCCAGCAGTCTACTAGCGGGGACAGATACGCAGTATTTT. This encodes CASSLLAGTDTQYF.

Turning to this clone: The identical CDR3 is also encoded by other nucleotide sequences in the sample. The rearrangement uses TRBV29-1 and TRBJ2-5, with TRBD2 as a possible D gene (6 bases). The CDR3 is made up of 12 amino acids. Germline-derived CDR1 and CDR2 are SQVTM and ANQGSEA. The V end was cut by 4 bases, the J end by 5 bases, with 11 bases between. The DNA for the CDR3 is TGCAGCGTTGGGTCGGGGGAGGAGACCCAGTACTTC. Translation: CSVGSGEETQYF.

The chain carries TRBV5-6 and TRBJ2-1; TRBD2 matches 7 bases. From germline, CDR1 is SGHDT and CDR2 YYEEEE. The CDR3 is 11 residues long. V gave up 0 bases and J gave up 12 bases; unmatched junction bases: 0. This CDR3 is CASSLGLAQFF. As DNA, the CDR3 is TGTGCCAGCAGCTTGGGACTAGCGCAGTTCTTC.

The J gene is TRBJ2-7, the V gene TRBV2; either TRBD1 or TRBD2 may supply D (7 bases each). Germline values: CDR1 SNHLY, CDR2 FYNNEI. Trimming took off 2 bases at V and 2 bases at J, with 10 bases between the two ends. This CDR3 contains 14 residues. The CDR3 is CASSEQGGTYEQYF. The CDR3 DNA reads TGTGCCAGCAGTGAACAGGGGGGGACCTACGAGCAGTACTTC. Full variable domain (remainder filled in from reference TRBV2 and TRBJ2-7): EPEVTQTPSHQVTQMGQEVILRCVPISNHLYFYWYRQILGQKVEFLVSFYNNEISEKSEIFDDQFSVERPDGSNFTLKIRSTKLEDSAMYFCASSEQGGTYEQYFGPGTRLTVT.